This T cell receptor beta chain was recorded in a study of blood T cells in healthy people across ages. Through a sample-barcoded 5' primer and a J-beta primer mix, a second PCR was run for roughly 6 to 11 cycles. Each CDR3 protein is one row after TCRdb ran MiXCR on the 5' RACE reads. The sample holds roughly 1.5 million distinct CDR3 sequences; around 40% are singletons and the top ten take about 4.1%. Study findings and constraints: Roughly linear declines in TCR beta diversity per million T cells occurred with age. Changes in expanded clonotypes were possibly confounded, as the CMV status of donors was unknown. With naive T cell percentage, TCR beta diversity showed a strong correlation.

Every sample gave at least 6 micrograms of total RNA when it was extracted. V gave up 4 bases and J gave up 7 bases; unmatched junction bases: 16. Per the germline V gene, CDR1 is MDHEN and CDR2 is SYDVKM. The CDR3 has 18 amino acids. To note about this clonotype: Its antigen is not identified.

Sequenced sample: blood. The chain links TRBV28 to TRBJ2-1, with 10 bases lining up with TRBD2. The clonotype was recovered from a woman aged 18-29 years in good health. CDR3 residues: CASSSISPSGSSRNEQFF. Written as DNA, the CDR3 is TGTGCCAGCAGTTCAATAAGCCCTAGCGGGAGTTCTCGTAATGAGCAGTTCTTC. The full variable domain, rest sourced from reference TRBV28 and TRBJ2-1, is DVKVTQSSRYLVKRTGEKVFLECVQDMDHENMFWYRQDPGLGLRLIYFSYDVKMKEKGDIPEGYSVSREKKERFSLILESASTNQTSMYLCASSSISPSGSSRNEQFFGPGTRLTVL.